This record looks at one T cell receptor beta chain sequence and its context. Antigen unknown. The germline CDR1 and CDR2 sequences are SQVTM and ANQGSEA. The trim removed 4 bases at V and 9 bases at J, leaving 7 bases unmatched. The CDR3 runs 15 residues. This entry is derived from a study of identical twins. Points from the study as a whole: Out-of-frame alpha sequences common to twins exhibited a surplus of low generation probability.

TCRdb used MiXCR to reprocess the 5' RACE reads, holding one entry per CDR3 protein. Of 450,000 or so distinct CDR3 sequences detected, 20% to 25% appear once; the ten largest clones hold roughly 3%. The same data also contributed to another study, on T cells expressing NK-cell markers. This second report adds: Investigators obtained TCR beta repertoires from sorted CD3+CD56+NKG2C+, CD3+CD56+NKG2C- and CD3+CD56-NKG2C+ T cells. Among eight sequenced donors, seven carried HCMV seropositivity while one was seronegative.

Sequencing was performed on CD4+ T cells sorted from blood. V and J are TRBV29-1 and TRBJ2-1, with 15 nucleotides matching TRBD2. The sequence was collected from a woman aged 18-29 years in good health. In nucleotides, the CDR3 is TGCAGCGTTGGAGGACTAGCGGGAGGGATTAGTGAGCAGTTCTTC. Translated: CSVGGLAGGISEQFF.